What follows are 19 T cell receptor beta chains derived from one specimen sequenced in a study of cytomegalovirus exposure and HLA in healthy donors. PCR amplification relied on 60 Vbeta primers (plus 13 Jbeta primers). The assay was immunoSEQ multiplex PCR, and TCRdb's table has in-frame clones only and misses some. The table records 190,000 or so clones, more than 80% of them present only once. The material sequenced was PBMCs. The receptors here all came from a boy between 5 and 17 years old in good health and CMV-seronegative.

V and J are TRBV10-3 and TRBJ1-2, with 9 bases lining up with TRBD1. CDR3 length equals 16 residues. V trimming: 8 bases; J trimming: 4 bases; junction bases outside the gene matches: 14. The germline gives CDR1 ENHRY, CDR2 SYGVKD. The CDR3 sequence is CAIGKDGTGSSYGYTF. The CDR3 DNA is TGTGCCATCGGAAAGGACGGGACAGGGAGCTCCTATGGCTACACCTTC.

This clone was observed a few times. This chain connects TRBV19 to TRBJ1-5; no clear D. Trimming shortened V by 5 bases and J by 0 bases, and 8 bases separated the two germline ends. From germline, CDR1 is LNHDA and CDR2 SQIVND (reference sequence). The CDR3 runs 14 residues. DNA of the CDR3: TGTGCCAGTAGTGCGGCAGTTAGCAATCAGCCCCAGCATTTT. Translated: CASSAAVSNQPQHF.

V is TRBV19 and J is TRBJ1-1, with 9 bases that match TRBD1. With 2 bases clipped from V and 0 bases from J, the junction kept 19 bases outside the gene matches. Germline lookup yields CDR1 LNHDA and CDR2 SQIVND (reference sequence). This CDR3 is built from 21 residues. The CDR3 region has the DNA TGTGCCAGTAGTATATGGGGACAGGGAACCTCCCGTGCCACCATGAACACTGAAGCTTTCTTT. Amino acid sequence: CASSIWGQGTSRATMNTEAFF.

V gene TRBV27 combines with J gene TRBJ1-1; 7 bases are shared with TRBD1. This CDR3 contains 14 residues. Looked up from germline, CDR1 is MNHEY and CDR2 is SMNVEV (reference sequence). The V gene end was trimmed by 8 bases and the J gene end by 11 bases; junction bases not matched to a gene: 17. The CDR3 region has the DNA TGTGCCAGCCCGGACAGGCCCAATCTTGGGGGGGCTTTCTTT. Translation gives CASPDRPNLGGAFF.

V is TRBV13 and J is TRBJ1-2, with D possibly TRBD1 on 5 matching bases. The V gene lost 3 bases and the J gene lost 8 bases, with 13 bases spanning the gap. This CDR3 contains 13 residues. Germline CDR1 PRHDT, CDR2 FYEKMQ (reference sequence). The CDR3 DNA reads TGTGCCAGCAGCTTGTGGGGGGTAGACGGCTACACCTTC. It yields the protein CASSLWGVDGYTF. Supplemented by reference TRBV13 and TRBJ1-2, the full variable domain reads AAGVIQSPRHLIKEKRETATLKCYPIPRHDTVYWYQQGPGQDPQFLISFYEKMQSDKGSIPDRFSAQQFSDYHSELNMSSLELGDSALYFCASSLWGVDGYTFGSGTRLTVV.

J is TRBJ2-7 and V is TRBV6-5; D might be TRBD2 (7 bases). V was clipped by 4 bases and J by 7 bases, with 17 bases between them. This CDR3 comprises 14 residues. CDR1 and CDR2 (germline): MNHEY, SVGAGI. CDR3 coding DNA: TGTGCCAGCAGTTGGGGGGGCCGGAGGGGGGAGCAGTACTTC. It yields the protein CASSWGGRRGEQYF.

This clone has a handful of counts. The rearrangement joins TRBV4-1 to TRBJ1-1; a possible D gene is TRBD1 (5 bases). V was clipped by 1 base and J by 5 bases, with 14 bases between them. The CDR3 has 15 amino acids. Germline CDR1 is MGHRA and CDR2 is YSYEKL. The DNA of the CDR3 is TGCGCCAGCAGCCAAGCCGGGGGTATAGGGACTGAAGCTTTCTTT. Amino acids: CASSQAGGIGTEAFF.

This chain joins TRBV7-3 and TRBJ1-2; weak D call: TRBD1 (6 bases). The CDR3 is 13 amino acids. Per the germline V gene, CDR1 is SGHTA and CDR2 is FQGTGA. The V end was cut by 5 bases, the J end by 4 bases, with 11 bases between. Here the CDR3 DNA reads TGTGCCAGCAGCGAGGACAGTTCCTATGGCTACACCTTC. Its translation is CASSEDSSYGYTF.

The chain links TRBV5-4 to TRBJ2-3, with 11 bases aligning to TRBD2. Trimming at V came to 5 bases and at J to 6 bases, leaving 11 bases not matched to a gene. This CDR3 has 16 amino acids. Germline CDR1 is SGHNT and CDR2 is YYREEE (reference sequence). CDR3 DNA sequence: TGTGCCAGCAGGGGCGCCACTAGCGGGAGATCCGATACGCAGTATTTT. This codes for CASRGATSGRSDTQYF.

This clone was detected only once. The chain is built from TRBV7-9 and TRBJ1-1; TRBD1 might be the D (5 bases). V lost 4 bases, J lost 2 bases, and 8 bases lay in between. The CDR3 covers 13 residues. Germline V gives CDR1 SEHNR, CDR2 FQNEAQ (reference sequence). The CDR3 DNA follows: TGTGCCAGCAGCTGGAGGGGAAACACTGAAGCTTTCTTT. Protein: CASSWRGNTEAFF.

In nucleotides, the CDR3 is TGTGCTAGTGGTACAACTCCGCGGGTCACTGAAGCTTTCTTT. This translates into CASGTTPRVTEAFF. The rearrangement uses TRBV12-5 and TRBJ1-1; D ambiguous. The CDR3 has 14 amino acids. Per the germline V gene, CDR1 is LGHNT and CDR2 is FRNRAP. V lost 5 bases to trimming and J lost 4 bases, with 14 bases between them.

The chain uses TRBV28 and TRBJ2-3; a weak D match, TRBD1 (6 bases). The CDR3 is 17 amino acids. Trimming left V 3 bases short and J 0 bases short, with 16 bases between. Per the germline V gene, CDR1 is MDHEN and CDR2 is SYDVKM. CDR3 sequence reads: CASSFTTTGGSTDTQYF. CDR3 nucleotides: TGTGCCAGCAGTTTTACTACGACAGGTGGGAGCACAGATACGCAGTATTTT.

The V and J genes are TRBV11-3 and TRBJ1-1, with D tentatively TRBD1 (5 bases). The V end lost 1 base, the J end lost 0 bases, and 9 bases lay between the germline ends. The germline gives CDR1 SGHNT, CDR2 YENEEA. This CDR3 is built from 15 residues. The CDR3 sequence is CASSLAGKVNTEAFF. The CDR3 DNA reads TGTGCCAGCAGCTTAGCAGGGAAGGTGAACACTGAAGCTTTCTTT.

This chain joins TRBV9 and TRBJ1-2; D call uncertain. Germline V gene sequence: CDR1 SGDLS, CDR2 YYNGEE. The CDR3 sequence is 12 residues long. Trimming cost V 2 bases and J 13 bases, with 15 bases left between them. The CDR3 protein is CASSVGGLDPTF. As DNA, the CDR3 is TGTGCCAGCAGCGTCGGAGGACTCGACCCCACCTTC.

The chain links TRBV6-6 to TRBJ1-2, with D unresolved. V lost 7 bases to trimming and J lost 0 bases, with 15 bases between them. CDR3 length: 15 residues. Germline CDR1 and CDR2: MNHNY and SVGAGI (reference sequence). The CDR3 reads CASISDREANYGYTF. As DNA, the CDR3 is TGTGCCAGCATATCTGACCGGGAAGCTAACTATGGCTACACCTTC.

CDR3 sequence: CASSVDREQETQYF. CDR3 in DNA: TGTGCCAGCAGCGTTGACAGGGAGCAAGAGACCCAGTACTTC. This chain uses TRBV9 with TRBJ2-5, with TRBD1 identical over 7 bases. Germline CDR1 is SGDLS and CDR2 is YYNGEE. J was trimmed by 2 bases and V by 2 bases; bases with no gene match: 3. The CDR3 spans 14 residues.

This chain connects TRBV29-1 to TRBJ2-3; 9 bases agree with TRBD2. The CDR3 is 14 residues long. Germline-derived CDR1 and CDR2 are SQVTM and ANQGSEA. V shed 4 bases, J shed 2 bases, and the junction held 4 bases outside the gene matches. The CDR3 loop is CSVAGGRATDTQYF. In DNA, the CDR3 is TGCAGCGTTGCAGGCGGGAGGGCCACAGATACGCAGTATTTT.

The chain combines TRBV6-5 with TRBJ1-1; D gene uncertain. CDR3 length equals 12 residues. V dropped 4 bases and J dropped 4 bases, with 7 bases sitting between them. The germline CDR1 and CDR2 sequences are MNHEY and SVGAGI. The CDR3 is CASSSGGTEAFF. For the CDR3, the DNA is TGTGCCAGCAGTTCCGGTGGCACTGAAGCTTTCTTT.

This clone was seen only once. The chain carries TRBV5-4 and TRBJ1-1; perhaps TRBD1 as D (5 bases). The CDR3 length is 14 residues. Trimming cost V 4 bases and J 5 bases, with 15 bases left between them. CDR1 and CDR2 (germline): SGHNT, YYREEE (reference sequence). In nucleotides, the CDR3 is TGTGCCAGCAGCCAACAGCAGGGTCGGACTGAAGCTTTCTTT. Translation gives CASSQQQGRTEAFF.